The source of this T cell receptor (beta chain) is a study of early T cells in non-severe SARS-CoV-2 infection. Researchers tagged individual cDNA molecules with unique molecular identifiers. Each CDR3 protein is one row after TCRdb ran MiXCR on the 5' RACE reads. This sample has 26,000 or so distinct CDR3 sequences, with 5.1% found just once. This clonotype was observed at least ten times. What it binds is unknown. Study-wide findings and caveats: Missing private and CD4 specificities, VDJdb matching favored anti-spike CD8 responses.

CDR3 length: 16 amino acids. V gave up 4 bases and J gave up 1 base, with 14 bases separating them. CDR1 is SGHTA, CDR2 FQGNSA, per germline. The TCR originated in an adult who was a healthcare worker with PCR-confirmed SARS-CoV-2 infection or an uninfected control (not recorded which). V gene TRBV7-2 combines with J gene TRBJ2-1, with a weak D call TRBD2 (6 bases). Sequencing input: whole blood. CDR3 sequence (DNA): TGTGCCAGCAGCTCGCCGACTAGATCTTCCTACAATGAGCAGTTCTTC. Its protein is CASSSPTRSSYNEQFF. The full variable domain, rest sourced from reference TRBV7-2 and TRBJ2-1, is GAGVSQSPSNKVTEKGKDVELRCDPISGHTALYWYRQSLGQGLEFLIYFQGNSAPDKSGLPSDRFSAERTGGSVSTLTIQRTQQEDSAVYLCASSSPTRSSYNEQFFGPGTRLTVL.